The clone carrying this T cell receptor (beta chain) was seen ten or more times. The antigen is not known. TCR beta VDJ and CDR3 were profiled, and genomic DNA was the template. TCRdb independently ran MiXCR on the reads; one entry per CDR3 protein. The sample holds about 130,000 distinct CDR3 sequences; 48% are singletons and the top ten take 2% to 3%. Germline V gene lookup returns CDR1 SGHTA and CDR2 FQGNSA. Trimming shortened V by 5 bases and J by 1 base, and 15 bases separated the two germline ends. CDR3 size: 16 residues. This sample is drawn from a study of CD8+CD57+ T cells in acquired aplastic anemia. General study findings and limits: Sharing between patients and controls was observed for 25 to 30 CD8+ CDR3 sequences.

The rearrangement links TRBV7-2 to TRBJ1-3; D is possibly TRBD1 (5 bases). The sequence came from a human donor in good health, serving as a control. Material: sorted CD4+, CD8+, or CD8+CD57+ T cells (not recorded which) from PBMCs. CDR3 bases: TGTGCCAGCAGCACCGGCGGGGGGGGTTCTGGAAACACCATATATTTT. It codes for CASSTGGGGSGNTIYF.